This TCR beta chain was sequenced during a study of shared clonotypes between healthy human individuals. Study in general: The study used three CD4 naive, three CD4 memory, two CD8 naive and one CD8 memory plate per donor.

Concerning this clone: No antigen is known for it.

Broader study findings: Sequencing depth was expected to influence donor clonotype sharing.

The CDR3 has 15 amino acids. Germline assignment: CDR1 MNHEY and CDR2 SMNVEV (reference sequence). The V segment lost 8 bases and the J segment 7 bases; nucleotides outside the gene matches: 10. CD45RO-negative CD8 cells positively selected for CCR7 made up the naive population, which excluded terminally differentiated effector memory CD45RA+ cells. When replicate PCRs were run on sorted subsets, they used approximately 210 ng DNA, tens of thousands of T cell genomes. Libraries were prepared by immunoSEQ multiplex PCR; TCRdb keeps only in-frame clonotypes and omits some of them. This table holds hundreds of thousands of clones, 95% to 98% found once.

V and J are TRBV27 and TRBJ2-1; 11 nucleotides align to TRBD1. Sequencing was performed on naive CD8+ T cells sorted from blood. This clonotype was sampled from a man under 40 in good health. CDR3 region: CASGYLGQGANEQFF. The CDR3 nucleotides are TGTGCCAGCGGGTACTTAGGACAGGGGGCGAATGAGCAGTTCTTC.